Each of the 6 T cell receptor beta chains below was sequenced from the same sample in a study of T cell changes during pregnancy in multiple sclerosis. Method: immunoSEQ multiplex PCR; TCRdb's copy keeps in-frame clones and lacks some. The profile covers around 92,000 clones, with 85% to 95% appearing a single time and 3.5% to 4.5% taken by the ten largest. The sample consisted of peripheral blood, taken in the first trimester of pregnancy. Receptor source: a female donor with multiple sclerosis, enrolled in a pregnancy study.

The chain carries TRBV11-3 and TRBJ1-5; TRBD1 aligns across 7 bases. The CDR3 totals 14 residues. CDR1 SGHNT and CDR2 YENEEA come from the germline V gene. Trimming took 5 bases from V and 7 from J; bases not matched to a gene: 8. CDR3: CASSHQQGNQPQHF. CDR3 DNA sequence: TGTGCCAGCAGCCACCAACAGGGGAACCAGCCCCAGCATTTT.

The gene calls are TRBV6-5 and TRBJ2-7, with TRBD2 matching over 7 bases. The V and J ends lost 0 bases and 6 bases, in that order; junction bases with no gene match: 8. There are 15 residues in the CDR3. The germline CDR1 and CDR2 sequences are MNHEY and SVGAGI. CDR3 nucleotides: TGTGCCAGCAGTTACTCGAGGAGGGGAGGGATCGAGCAGTACTTC. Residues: CASSYSRRGGIEQYF.

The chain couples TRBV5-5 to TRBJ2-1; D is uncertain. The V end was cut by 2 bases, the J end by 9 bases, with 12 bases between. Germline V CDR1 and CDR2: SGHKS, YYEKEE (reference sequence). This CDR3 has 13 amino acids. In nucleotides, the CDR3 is TGTGCCAGCAGCTTAGTCCCGCCGGGTGAGCAGTTCTTC. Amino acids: CASSLVPPGEQFF.

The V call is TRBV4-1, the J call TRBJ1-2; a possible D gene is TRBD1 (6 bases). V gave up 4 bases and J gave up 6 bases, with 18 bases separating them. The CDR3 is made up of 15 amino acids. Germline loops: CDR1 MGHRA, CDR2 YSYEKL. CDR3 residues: CASSPRTETSNGYTF. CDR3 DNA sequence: TGCGCCAGCAGCCCACGGACAGAAACCTCAAATGGCTACACCTTC.

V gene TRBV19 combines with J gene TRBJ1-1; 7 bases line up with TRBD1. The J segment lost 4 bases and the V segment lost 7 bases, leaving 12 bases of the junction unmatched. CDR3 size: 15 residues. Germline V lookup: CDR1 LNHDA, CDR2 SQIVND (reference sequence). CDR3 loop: CASNSPQGPGTEAFF. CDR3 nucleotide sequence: TGTGCCAGTAACTCCCCACAGGGGCCCGGCACTGAAGCTTTCTTT.

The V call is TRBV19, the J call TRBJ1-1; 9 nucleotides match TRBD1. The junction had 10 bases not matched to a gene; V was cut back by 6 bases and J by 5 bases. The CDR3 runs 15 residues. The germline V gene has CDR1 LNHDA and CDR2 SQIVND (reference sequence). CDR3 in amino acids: CASRTRDRERTEAFF. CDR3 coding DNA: TGTGCCAGTAGAACCCGGGACAGGGAGAGGACTGAAGCTTTCTTT.